The next 22 T cell receptor beta chains were all read from a single sample in a study of cytomegalovirus exposure and HLA in healthy donors. Researchers ran the PCR with 60 Vbeta and 13 Jbeta primers. Assay used: immunoSEQ multiplex PCR; TCRdb lists only in-frame clones, some missing. The sample holds some 120,000 clones, about 76% seen once. Sequencing was done on a sample of PBMCs. All receptors derive from a woman under 40 in good health and CMV-seronegative.

The chain is built from TRBV13 and TRBJ1-1; TRBD1 is a possible D gene (6 bases). This CDR3 is 15 amino acids long. The V gene lost 5 bases and the J gene lost 1 base, with 14 bases spanning the gap. Germline V gives CDR1 PRHDT, CDR2 FYEKMQ (reference sequence). CDR3 nucleotides: TGTGCCAGCAGCAAATATGACAGGAGGAACACTGAAGCTTTCTTT. Its translation: CASSKYDRRNTEAFF.

Comments on this clone: The same CDR3 is also encoded by other DNA sequences in this sample. The chain links TRBV4-1 to TRBJ2-7; TRBD1 aligns across 7 bases. The CDR3 sequence is 13 residues long. Trimming at V came to 1 base and at J to 7 bases, leaving 4 bases not matched to a gene. Per germline, CDR1 MGHRA and CDR2 YSYEKL. Written as DNA, the CDR3 is TGCGCCAGCAGCCAAGGACAGGGAGTAGAGCAGTACTTC. As protein: CASSQGQGVEQYF.

This clone has just one count. The rearrangement uses TRBV6-5 and TRBJ2-7; 12 positions match TRBD2. Trimming took 6 bases from V and 6 from J; bases not matched to a gene: 9. CDR3 length: 15 amino acids. Germline CDR1 and CDR2: MNHEY and SVGAGI. In nucleotides, the CDR3 is TGTGCCAGCAGAGACAGGGCTAGCGGGAGGGTCGAGCAGTACTTC. As protein: CASRDRASGRVEQYF.

The rearrangement joins TRBV5-1 to TRBJ2-7; 10 bases fit TRBD1. V dropped 5 bases and J dropped 5; count of bases not matched to a gene: 16. This CDR3 region has 17 residues. Germline CDR1 and CDR2: SGHRS and YFSETQ. The CDR3 here is CASRGDRGPPGRDEQYF. CDR3 in DNA: TGCGCCAGCAGGGGGGACAGGGGACCTCCAGGGAGAGACGAGCAGTACTTC.

A single count supports this clone. This chain uses TRBV5-4 with TRBJ2-5; D possibly corresponds to TRBD1 (6 bases). V gave up 5 bases and J gave up 4 bases, with 21 bases separating them. CDR1 is SGHNT and CDR2 is YYREEE in the germline V gene (reference sequence). The CDR3 is 16 residues long. The CDR3 DNA reads as TGTGCCAGCAGTTATAAAGGACAAGGGGGAAGAGAGACCCAGTACTTC. This gives the protein CASSYKGQGGRETQYF.

The chain combines TRBV10-3 with TRBJ2-3; TRBD1 might be the D (5 bases). V lost 3 bases to trimming and J lost 2 bases, with 9 bases between them. The CDR3 totals 14 residues. In germline, CDR1 is ENHRY, CDR2 SYGVKD. The CDR3 DNA sequence: TGTGCCATCAGTGATAAAGGGGTCACAGATACGCAGTATTTT. Its translation is CAISDKGVTDTQYF.

This chain links TRBV25-1 with TRBJ2-2; TRBD2 might be the D (5 bases). This CDR3 spans 15 amino acids. Germline CDR1 and CDR2: MGHDK and SYGVNS. Trimming removed 7 bases at V and 8 bases at J, with 20 bases between. The CDR3 coding sequence is TGTGCCAGCACCACATCTACGGGGAATTTGGGGGAGCTGTTTTTT. It codes for CASTTSTGNLGELFF.

The chain links TRBV5-1 to TRBJ2-3; D is perhaps TRBD2 (6 bases). V was trimmed by 7 bases and J by 1 base, leaving 13 bases between them. This CDR3 spans 14 amino acids. The germline gives CDR1 SGHRS, CDR2 YFSETQ. The chain's CDR3 is CASSSVWGTDTQYF. The CDR3 nucleotides are TGCGCCAGCTCTAGCGTTTGGGGCACAGATACGCAGTATTTT.

The V and J genes are TRBV19 and TRBJ1-2; D is ambiguous. Per germline, CDR1 LNHDA and CDR2 SQIVND (reference sequence). V dropped 6 bases and J dropped 2 bases, with 10 bases sitting between them. This CDR3 contains 13 residues. In DNA, the CDR3 is TGTGCCAGTAGGACAAATATGAACTATGGCTACACCTTC. Protein sequence: CASRTNMNYGYTF.

This sequence joins TRBV19 and TRBJ1-1, with D possibly matching TRBD1 (6 bases). Germline values: CDR1 LNHDA, CDR2 SQIVND (reference sequence). The germline V and J ends were trimmed by 6 bases and 7 bases, with 12 bases remaining between them. CDR3 length equals 12 residues. In nucleotides, the CDR3 is TGTGCCAGTAGCTTACTGACAGGTGAAGCTTTCTTT. Protein sequence: CASSLLTGEAFF.

CDR3 sequence: CASSSGSTFAGELFF. In DNA, the CDR3 is TGTGCCAGCAGCTCAGGGTCAACCTTCGCCGGGGAGCTGTTTTTT. J is TRBJ2-2 and V is TRBV7-9, with a possible D match to TRBD1 (5 bases). The V gene lost 4 bases and the J gene lost 6 bases, with 15 bases spanning the gap. CDR1 and CDR2 from the germline V gene are SEHNR and FQNEAQ (reference sequence). The CDR3 extends over 15 amino acids.

The chain combines TRBV5-1 with TRBJ2-3; 15 nucleotides line up with TRBD2. CDR3 length: 16 residues. With 3 bases clipped from V and 6 bases from J, the junction kept 5 bases outside the gene matches. CDR1 and CDR2 (germline): SGHRS, YFSETQ. The CDR3, as DNA: TGCGCCAGCAGCTCCGGACTAGCGGGAGGGCGGGATACGCAGTATTTT. Translated, it gives CASSSGLAGGRDTQYF. The whole variable domain, remainder taken from reference TRBV5-1 and TRBJ2-3, is KAGVTQTPRYLIKTRGQQVTLSCSPISGHRSVSWYQQTPGQGLQFLFEYFSETQRNKGNFPGRFSGRQFSNSRSEMNVSTLELGDSALYLCASSSGLAGGRDTQYFGPGTRLTVL.

V and J are TRBV7-2 and TRBJ2-7, with 8 bases matching TRBD1. Per germline, CDR1 SGHTA and CDR2 FQGNSA. The CDR3 extends over 13 amino acids. The ends lost 8 bases at V and 2 bases at J; junction bases unmatched: 5. CDR3 DNA: TGTGCCAGCGGGCGGACAGGGACCTACGAGCAGTACTTC. Translated, it gives CASGRTGTYEQYF.

For this clone: The junction departs from the called germline gene at one end, perhaps through a read error. The chain recombines TRBV7-9 with TRBJ2-7; TRBD2 agrees at 14 bases. Germline CDR1 SEHNR, CDR2 FQNEAQ (reference sequence). The CDR3 runs to 17 residues. The CDR3 loop reads CSSSRPGLAGVEYEQYF. The CDR3 bases are TGTTCCAGCAGCCGCCCGGGACTAGCGGGAGTGGAGTACGAGCAGTACTTC.

The V and J genes are TRBV18 and TRBJ1-2; the D is unclear. CDR3 size: 15 residues. Germline CDR1 KGHSH, CDR2 LQKENI. The V gene lost 5 bases and the J gene lost 3 bases, with 16 bases spanning the gap. The CDR3 reads CASSFRSQSHYGYTF. For the CDR3, the DNA is TGTGCCAGCTCATTCCGGAGCCAAAGTCACTATGGCTACACCTTC. Full variable domain (missing parts from reference TRBV18 and TRBJ1-2): NAGVMQNPRHLVRRRGQEARLRCSPMKGHSHVYWYRQLPEEGLKFMVYLQKENIIDESGMPKERFSAEFPKEGPSILRIQQVVRGDSAAYFCASSFRSQSHYGYTFGSGTRLTVV.

V is TRBV7-9 and J is TRBJ1-1, with 11 bases lining up with TRBD1. J gave up 1 base and V 4 bases, and 11 bases lay outside the gene matches. CDR1 is SEHNR and CDR2 is FQNEAQ in the germline V gene (reference sequence). The CDR3 is 18 amino acids. DNA for the CDR3: TGTGCCAGCAGCTCCTTATCCGGGACAGGGGGGGCGAACACTGAAGCTTTCTTT. Residues: CASSSLSGTGGANTEAFF.

CDR3 DNA: TGTGCCAGCAGCTTTGGCAGGGGGGTCTCCACTGAAGCTTTCTTT. This translates into CASSFGRGVSTEAFF. The rearrangement links TRBV11-2 to TRBJ1-1, with TRBD1 identical over 7 bases. V dropped 3 bases and J dropped 4; count of bases not matched to a gene: 8. The CDR3 runs 15 residues. Germline lookup yields CDR1 SGHAT and CDR2 FQNNGV.

This clone was picked up a small number of times. CDR3 in DNA: TGTGCCAGCAGCCAAGGGGCTAGCCCAAAGACAGATACGCAGTATTTT. Translation: CASSQGASPKTDTQYF. The chain has TRBV4-2 and TRBJ2-3, with D perhaps TRBD2 (5 bases). The germline V gene has CDR1 LGHNA and CDR2 YNFKEQ. V dropped 1 base and J dropped 3 bases, with 14 bases sitting between them. This CDR3 is built from 16 residues.

The V gene is TRBV7-9, the J gene TRBJ2-1; TRBD2 matches 7 bases. The CDR3 covers 15 residues. Germline loops: CDR1 SEHNR, CDR2 FQNEAQ (reference sequence). Germline trimming cut 3 bases from V and 7 bases from J; bases unmatched to any gene: 9. CDR3 loop: CASSLSGIRLNEQFF. The CDR3 DNA reads as TGTGCCAGCAGCTTGAGCGGGATCCGTCTAAATGAGCAGTTCTTC.

The chain is built from TRBV15 and TRBJ2-3; TRBD1 is a possible D gene (6 bases). The CDR3 length is 14 residues. Germline V gene lookup returns CDR1 LNHNV and CDR2 YYDKDF (reference sequence). V was pared by 0 bases and J by 10 bases, with 14 bases between. CDR3 nucleotide sequence: TGTGCCACCAGCAGAGATCGAGGCAGGGGCGCGCAGTATTTT. It is translated as CATSRDRGRGAQYF. The entire variable domain, with the rest obtained from reference TRBV15 and TRBJ2-3, is as follows: DAMVIQNPRYQVTQFGKPVTLSCSQTLNHNVMYWYQQKSSQAPKLLFHYYDKDFNNEADTPDNFQSRRPNTSFCFLDIRSPGLGDTAMYLCATSRDRGRGAQYFGPGTRLTVL.

The chain uses TRBV11-3 and TRBJ2-2; D might be TRBD2 (5 bases). The CDR3 consists of 13 residues. CDR1 and CDR2 from the germline V gene are SGHNT and YENEEA. V lost 3 bases to trimming and J lost 6 bases, with 8 bases between them. In DNA, the CDR3 is TGTGCCAGCAGCTTCGGGGTTCCCGGGGAGCTGTTTTTT. Amino acids: CASSFGVPGELFF.

This rearrangement joins TRBV27 to TRBJ2-5; the D gene is possibly TRBD2 (5 bases). CDR3 length equals 13 residues. Trimming removed 5 bases from V and 7 bases from J, with 14 bases in between. Germline values: CDR1 MNHEY, CDR2 SMNVEV (reference sequence). The CDR3 region is CASSPGRGGTQYF. The CDR3 nucleotides are TGTGCCAGCAGTCCGGGCCGGGGTGGGACCCAGTACTTC.